The rows below give T cell receptor beta chains drawn from one sample of a study of T cell repertoires in cytomegalovirus infection. No antigens are known for them. TCRdb analysed the reads with MiXCR anew, one entry per CDR3 protein. The top ten clones hold roughly 13% of a sample with some 920,000 distinct CDR3 sequences, approximately 31% of them seen once. Sequences were derived from cultured CD8+ T cells from PBMCs, sampled from culture after CMV antigen stimulation. These receptors originate from a human donor in good health (CMV status not recorded). Some clones in this sample may be carry-over from other donors' samples. Each CDR3 is given with its conserved first and last residue. Each record gives: CDR3 length, clone size, J gene, V gene, D gene, CDR3 DNA, CDR3 protein. A D gene is named only where the DNA matches it firmly. For some rows the clone size is stated as once, few or many, or as a class when expanded; others skip it.

14 | . | TRBJ1-2 | TRBV5-8 | . | TGTGCCAGCAGCTTGGCGCGGGGCCTCTATGGCTACACCTTC | CASSLARGLYGYTF
18 | few | TRBJ2-7 | TRBV15 | TRBD2 | TGTGCCACCAGCAGACCTACCCGACGACTAGCGGGGGTATACGAGCAGTACTTC | CATSRPTRRLAGVYEQYF
15 | . | TRBJ1-6 | TRBV27 | . | TGTGCCAGCAGTTCAGCCCGTTCCACCAATTCACCCCTCCACTTT | CASSSARSTNSPLHF
14 | . | TRBJ1-5 | TRBV2 | . | TGTGCCAGCAGTGGGCAGGTCAGGAATCAGCCCCAGCATTTT | CASSGQVRNQPQHF
12 | . | TRBJ1-6 | TRBV23-1 | . | TGCGCCAGCAGTCACCTTGGCCCACCCCTCCACTTT | CASSHLGPPLHF
15 | . | TRBJ2-7 | TRBV9 | TRBD2 | TGTGCCAGCAGCGGTAGCGGGGGCATCTCCTACGAGCAGTACTTC | CASSGSGGISYEQYF
15 | . | TRBJ2-1 | TRBV5-1 | . | TGCGCCAGCAGCTTGGACATAACCCCCTACAATGAGCAGTTCTTC | CASSLDITPYNEQFF
11 | . | TRBJ2-1 | TRBV5-6 | TRBD1 | TGTGCCAGCAGGGCGACAGGGGGCGAGTTCTTC | CASRATGGEFF
15 | . | TRBJ1-5 | TRBV20-1 | TRBD1 | TGCAGTGCTAGAGACCCACAGGGGTTCAATCAGCCCCAGCATTTT | CSARDPQGFNQPQHF
16 | few | TRBJ1-2 | TRBV28 | . | TGTGCCAGCAGTTTACTTCAGACACAGAATAACTATGGCTACACCTTC | CASSLLQTQNNYGYTF
16 | . | TRBJ2-1 | TRBV27 | . | TGTGCCAGCAGTTTCGGGGCGGTGAGCTCCTACAATGAGCAGTTCTTC | CASSFGAVSSYNEQFF
16 | . | TRBJ2-1 | TRBV7-3 | TRBD2 | TGTGCCAGCAGCTCTACTAGCGGGGGGACTTACAATGAGCAGTTCTTC | CASSSTSGGTYNEQFF
11 | . | TRBJ1-2 | TRBV9 | . | TGTGCCAGCGGGGGGGGGGTTAGCTACACCTTC | CASGGGVSYTF
14 | few | TRBJ2-1 | TRBV7-8 | . | TGTGCCAGCAGCTTAGTGGACCACTACAATGAGCAGTTCTTC | CASSLVDHYNEQFF
17 | . | TRBJ1-6 | TRBV19 | TRBD1 | TGTGCCAGTACACCCGGACAGGCTTTCTCCTATAATTCACCCCTCCACTTT | CASTPGQAFSYNSPLHF
13 | many | TRBJ2-5 | TRBV7-6 | TRBD1 | TGTGCCAGCAGTCCACAGGGGACGGAGACCCAGTACTTC | CASSPQGTETQYF
13 | once | TRBJ1-6 | TRBV24-1 | . | TGTGCCATTCGGGGACTCGGGTGTAATCCCCTCCACTTT | CAIRGLGCNPLHF
14 | few | TRBJ2-1 | TRBV27 | . | TGTGCCAGCACCCCACAGGGTGTCTACAATGAGCAGTTCTTC | CASTPQGVYNEQFF
14 | many | TRBJ2-1 | TRBV7-4 | . | TGTGCCAGCAGCGGCCGGGGAATATACAATGAGCAGTTCTTC | CASSGRGIYNEQFF
18 | . | TRBJ2-1 | TRBV6-1 | TRBD1 | TGTGCCAGCAGTGACCCCCCCAGGGGGCAGAGTACTTTCAATGAGCAGTTCTTC | CASSDPPRGQSTFNEQFF
14 | . | TRBJ1-1 | TRBV29-1 | . | TGCAGCGTTAGCCGGGACACTGGATGGACTGAAGCTTTCTTT | CSVSRDTGWTEAFF
13 | . | TRBJ1-1 | TRBV5-4 | TRBD1 | TGTGCCAGCAGCTTGGTCCCAGGGGGCGACGCTTTCTTT | CASSLVPGGDAFF
14 | . | TRBJ2-2 | TRBV28 | . | TGTGCCGTGCCGAGGACGACGAACACCGGGGAGCTGTTTTTT | CAVPRTTNTGELFF
14 | few | TRBJ2-2 | TRBV7-9 | . | TGTGCCAGCAGCAATCCGGGACAACCGGGGGAGCTGTTTTTT | CASSNPGQPGELFF
18 | many | TRBJ1-1 | TRBV7-9 | TRBD1 | TGTGCCAGCAGCCATGGGGACAGGGCCGACCGAATGAACACTGAAGCTTTCTTT | CASSHGDRADRMNTEAFF
16 | few | TRBJ2-1 | TRBV20-1 | . | TGCAGTGCTGGGGACCGTGGCTTGGGGGCCTACAATGAGCAGTTCTTC | CSAGDRGLGAYNEQFF
16 | few | TRBJ1-5 | TRBV12-5 | . | TGTGCTAGTGGTTTGGTCCCGTCCGGGCCCAATCAGCCCCAGCATTTT | CASGLVPSGPNQPQHF
15 | few | TRBJ2-3 | TRBV2 | . | TGTGCCAGCAATCGGGCCTCACGGGGAAAAGATACGCAGTATTTT | CASNRASRGKDTQYF
15 | few | TRBJ2-1 | TRBV7-9 | . | TGTGCCAGCAGCGAGCTAGCGTTTGCCTACAATGAGCAGTTCTTC | CASSELAFAYNEQFF
12 | few | TRBJ1-4 | TRBV14 | . | TGTGCCAGCAGCAAGGGACGGGAAAAACTGTTTTTT | CASSKGREKLFF
14 | . | TRBJ1-1 | TRBV12-3/TRBV12-4 | . | TGTGCCATCATGCCAGCTATTATGAACACTGAAGCTTTCTTT | CAIMPAIMNTEAFF
15 | . | TRBJ2-1 | TRBV13 | . | TGTGCCAGCAGCTCAGGAAGAGGGACCCACAATGAGCAGTTCTTC | CASSSGRGTHNEQFF
15 | many | TRBJ1-5 | TRBV7-8 | . | TGTGCCAGCGCCCTTCAGGGAAATAGCAATCAGCCCCAGCATTTT | CASALQGNSNQPQHF
14 | few | TRBJ2-5 | TRBV6-1 | . | TGTGCCAGCAGTGAATTGGGGGGTTTGGAGACCCAGTACTTC | CASSELGGLETQYF
12 | . | TRBJ2-1 | TRBV6-1 | . | TGTGCCAGCAGTCCTAGCCGCTGGGAGCAGTTCTTC | CASSPSRWEQFF
13 | many | TRBJ1-5 | TRBV27 | . | TGTGCCAGCAGTTTAGGGGGCGGAAGGCCCCAGCATTTT | CASSLGGGRPQHF
14 | few | TRBJ1-1 | TRBV7-9 | . | TGTGCCAGCAGCCCAGAGGGGTTCGCTACTGAAGCTTTCTTT | CASSPEGFATEAFF
16 | few | TRBJ1-1 | TRBV6-5 | TRBD1 | TGTGCCAGCAGTTACACTGACAGGGAATTCAACACTGAAGCTTTCTTT | CASSYTDREFNTEAFF
14 | . | TRBJ2-7 | TRBV27 | . | TGTGTCAGCAGTTTATATGGCGGAACCTACGAGCAGTACTTC | CVSSLYGGTYEQYF
19 | once | TRBJ2-3 | TRBV9 | TRBD2 | TGTGCCAGCAGCGATCGGGACTTAAGACTAGCGGGGGTGACAGATACGCAGTATTTT | CASSDRDLRLAGVTDTQYF
19 | many | TRBJ2-6 | TRBV7-9 | TRBD2 | TGTGCCAGCAGCCATCCTTCCAGCGGGGGCCGAGTCGGGGCCAACGTCCTGACTTTC | CASSHPSSGGRVGANVLTF
16 | . | TRBJ1-1 | TRBV25-1 | . | TGTGCCAGCACCCAAGGTACAGGCCTCATGAACACTGAAGCTTTCTTT | CASTQGTGLMNTEAFF
18 | . | TRBJ2-1 | TRBV7-4 | TRBD2 | TGTGCCAGCAGCTTACGTGATAGCGGGGGGCCTTTCTACAATGAGCAGTTCTTC | CASSLRDSGGPFYNEQFF
12 | . | TRBJ2-7 | TRBV19 | . | TGTGCCAGTAGTATCCCAGGGAACGAGCAGTACTTC | CASSIPGNEQYF
13 | many | TRBJ2-3 | TRBV19 | . | TGTGCCAGTAGTATAGACAACACAGATACGCAGTATTTT | CASSIDNTDTQYF
16 | many | TRBJ2-7 | TRBV7-2 | . | TGTGCCAGCAGCTTAGATGGGGTATCCGGCTCCTACGAGCAGTACTTC | CASSLDGVSGSYEQYF
15 | . | TRBJ2-3 | TRBV28 | TRBD2 | TGTGCCAGCGGGGAGGGGACCGCTAGCACAGATACGCAGTATTTT | CASGEGTASTDTQYF
15 | few | TRBJ1-2 | TRBV6-1 | . | TGTGCCAGCAGTGAAGCGCTAGGAAGGGCCGATGGCTACACCTTC | CASSEALGRADGYTF
14 | . | TRBJ1-5 | TRBV20-1 | . | TGCAGTGCTAGAGCGCTCTTCGAAAATCAGCCCCAGCATTTT | CSARALFENQPQHF
15 | few | TRBJ2-7 | TRBV10-3 | . | TGTGCCATCAGGAGAGGCACAGGGGAGGATTACGAGCAGTACTTC | CAIRRGTGEDYEQYF
12 | few | TRBJ2-1 | TRBV5-8 | . | TGTGCCGTACGGCCCGGTTACAATGAGCAGTTCTTC | CAVRPGYNEQFF
16 | few | TRBJ1-1 | TRBV7-6 | TRBD1 | TGTGCCAGCAGCTCCCGGACAGGGGGCTTGAGCACTGAAGCTTTCTTT | CASSSRTGGLSTEAFF
16 | . | TRBJ1-2 | TRBV3-1 | . | TGTGTCAGCAGCCAAGTGGGCCAGCCCCCTAACTATGGCTACACCTTC | CVSSQVGQPPNYGYTF